This T cell receptor (beta chain) was sequenced in a study of vaccination effects on CD4 cells after COVID-19. CDR3 length equals 17 residues. V lost 3 bases and J lost 3; bases outside the gene matches: 9. CDR1 is MNHNS, CDR2 SASEGT, per germline. This clone came up a few times. Its target is not known. Produced via immunoSEQ multiplex PCR; TCRdb's table is partial and in-frame only. This table holds roughly 24,000 clones, approximately 79% found once. Sequencing in the ViraFEST assay came after antigen-specific CD4+ T cells had been expanded with viral peptide pools, which were used to stimulate PBMC. Following a roughly 11-day culture, CD4+ T cells were purified. The person's infection with SARS-CoV-2, confirmed by PCR, took place between March and December 2020. Over 1.5 million PBMC per well were cultured with 10 IU/ml IL-2 and about 10 ug/ml peptides.

The source of this sequence is a human donor who had a prior SARS-CoV-2 infection. Sequenced here: CD4+ T cells from PBMCs cultured with SARS-CoV-2 spike peptides, sampled before COVID-19 vaccination. This chain uses TRBV6-1 with TRBJ2-1; TRBD1 aligns across 9 bases. The CDR3 sequence is CASSDVQGAYYYNEQFF. The CDR3 DNA reads TGTGCCAGCAGTGACGTACAGGGGGCATACTACTACAATGAGCAGTTCTTC.